The rows below give T cell receptor beta chains drawn from one sample of a study of blood T cell repertoires in COVID-19. Using immunoSEQ multiplex PCR, the repertoire was profiled, and TCRdb retains in-frame clones only, with some absent. The table shows under 250,000 clones, with roughly 84% occurring only once. Sequencing input: peripheral blood. Source of these receptors: a woman older than 75 with acute or convalescent COVID-19. Both conserved end residues are part of each CDR3. A D gene is named only where the DNA matches it firmly. A clone size is listed for some rows: how often the clone was seen (once, few, many), or a class if it is expanded.

d_call,v_call,j_call,clone_size,cdr3_aa,cdr3_nt
.,TRBV19,TRBJ2-3,.,CASSIRVSMTDTQYF,TGTGCCAGTAGTATTCGGGTTAGTATGACAGATACGCAGTATTTT
.,TRBV7-9,TRBJ1-2,.,CASSPRSGGYTF,TGTGCCAGCAGCCCCAGATCGGGGGGCTACACCTTC
.,TRBV3-1/TRBV3-2,TRBJ2-1,.,CASSQDLLAPTEQFF,TGTGCCAGCAGCCAAGATCTACTAGCCCCCACCGAGCAGTTCTTC
TRBD2,TRBV11-2,TRBJ2-1,.,CASSLAGGANNEQFF,TGTGCCAGCAGCTTAGCGGGGGGGGCGAACAATGAGCAGTTCTTC
TRBD2,TRBV5-4,TRBJ2-7,few,CASSGLASYEQYF,TGTGCCAGCAGTGGACTAGCGTCCTACGAGCAGTACTTC
.,TRBV9,TRBJ2-2,.,CASSVATTGELFF,TGTGCCAGCAGCGTAGCTACTACCGGGGAGCTGTTTTTT
.,TRBV6-1,TRBJ1-1,few,CASSEGPGNRRSNTEAFF,TGTGCCAGCAGTGAAGGTCCCGGAAACAGACGATCGAACACTGAAGCTTTCTTT
.,TRBV5-1,TRBJ2-5,.,CASSLVEPPETQYF,TGCGCCAGCAGCTTGGTAGAACCACCAGAGACCCAGTACTTC
.,TRBV29-1,TRBJ1-2,.,CSVEFGSGYGYTF,TGCAGCGTTGAGTTCGGGAGTGGGTATGGCTACACCTTC
TRBD1,TRBV5-4,TRBJ2-3,once,CASSLEGDRGSTDTQYF,TGTGCCAGCAGCTTGGAGGGAGACAGGGGAAGCACAGATACGCAGTATTTT
TRBD1,TRBV15,TRBJ2-5,.,CATSRGDRGHETQYF,TGTGCCACCAGCAGAGGCGACAGGGGCCACGAGACCCAGTACTTC
TRBD2,TRBV3-1/TRBV3-2,TRBJ2-7,.,CASSQNKASGVRQYF,TGTGCCAGCAGCCAGAATAAAGCTAGCGGGGTAAGGCAGTACTTC
.,TRBV4-2,TRBJ1-2,few,CASSQDPGHPSRAYGYTF,TGTGCCAGCAGCCAAGACCCAGGACACCCTTCGAGAGCCTATGGCTACACCTTC
TRBD2,TRBV12-5,TRBJ2-7,.,CASGLVPPGTSGNYEQYF,TGTGCTAGTGGTTTGGTACCCCCCGGGACTAGCGGGAACTACGAGCAGTACTTC
TRBD1,TRBV28,TRBJ2-7,.,CASSLFRQGAEQYF,TGTGCCAGCAGTCTCTTTAGACAGGGCGCCGAGCAGTACTTC
TRBD1,TRBV6-5,TRBJ2-1,.,CASSLTGPPYNEQFF,TGTGCCAGCAGTTTGACAGGGCCCCCCTACAATGAGCAGTTCTTC